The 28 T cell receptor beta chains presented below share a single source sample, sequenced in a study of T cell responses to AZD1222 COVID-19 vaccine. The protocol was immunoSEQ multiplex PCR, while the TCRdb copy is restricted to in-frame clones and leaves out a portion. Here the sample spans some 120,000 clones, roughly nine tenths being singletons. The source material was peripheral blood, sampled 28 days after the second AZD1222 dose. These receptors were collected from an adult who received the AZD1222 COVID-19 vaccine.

CDR3 sequence: CASSTTGPNTEAFF. In DNA form, the CDR3 reads TGTGCCAGTAGTACAACAGGGCCTAACACTGAAGCTTTCTTT. The chain recombines TRBV19 with TRBJ1-1; a possible D gene is TRBD1 (6 bases). The germline CDR1 and CDR2 sequences are LNHDA and SQIVND (reference sequence). The CDR3 spans 14 residues. Trimming cost V 4 bases and J 2 bases, with 11 bases left between them.

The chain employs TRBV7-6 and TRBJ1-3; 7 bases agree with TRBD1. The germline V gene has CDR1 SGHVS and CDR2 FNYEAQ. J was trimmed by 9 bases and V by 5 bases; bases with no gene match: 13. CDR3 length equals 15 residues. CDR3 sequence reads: CASSGGQSTGATIYF. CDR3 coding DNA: TGTGCCAGCAGCGGAGGACAGTCCACAGGGGCCACCATATATTTT.

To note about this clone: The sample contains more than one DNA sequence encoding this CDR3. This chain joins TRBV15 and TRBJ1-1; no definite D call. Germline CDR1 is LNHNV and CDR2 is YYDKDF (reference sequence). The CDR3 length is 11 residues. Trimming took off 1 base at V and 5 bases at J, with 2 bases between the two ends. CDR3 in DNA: TGTGCCACCAGCAGAGGTACTGAAGCTTTCTTT. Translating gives CATSRGTEAFF.

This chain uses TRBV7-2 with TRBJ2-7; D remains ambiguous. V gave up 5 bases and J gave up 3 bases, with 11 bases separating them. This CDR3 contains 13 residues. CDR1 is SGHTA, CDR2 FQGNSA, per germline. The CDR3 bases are TGTGCCAGCAGCCCCGGGTCAAACTACGAGCAGTACTTC. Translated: CASSPGSNYEQYF. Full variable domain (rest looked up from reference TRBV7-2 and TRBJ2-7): GAGVSQSPSNKVTEKGKDVELRCDPISGHTALYWYRQSLGQGLEFLIYFQGNSAPDKSGLPSDRFSAERTGGSVSTLTIQRTQQEDSAVYLCASSPGSNYEQYFGPGTRLTVT.

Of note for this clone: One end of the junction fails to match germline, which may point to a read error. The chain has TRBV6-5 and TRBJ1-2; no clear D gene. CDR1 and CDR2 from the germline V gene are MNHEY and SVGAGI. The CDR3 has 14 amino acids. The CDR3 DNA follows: TGTGCCAGTGAGACTCCGAGCAGGTTTTATGTCTACACCTTC. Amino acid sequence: CASETPSRFYVYTF.

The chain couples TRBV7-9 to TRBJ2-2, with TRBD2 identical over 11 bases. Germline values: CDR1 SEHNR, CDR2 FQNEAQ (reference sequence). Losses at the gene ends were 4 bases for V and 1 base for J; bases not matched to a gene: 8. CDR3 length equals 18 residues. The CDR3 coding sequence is TGTGCCAGCAGCTCCCCAACTAGCGGGGGCCTGAACACCGGGGAGCTGTTTTTT. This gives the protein CASSSPTSGGLNTGELFF.

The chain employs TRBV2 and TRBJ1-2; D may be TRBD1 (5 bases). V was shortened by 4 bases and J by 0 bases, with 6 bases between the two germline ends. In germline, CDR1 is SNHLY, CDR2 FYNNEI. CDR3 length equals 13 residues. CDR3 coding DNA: TGTGCCAGCAGTGGACAGCCTAACTATGGCTACACCTTC. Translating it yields CASSGQPNYGYTF. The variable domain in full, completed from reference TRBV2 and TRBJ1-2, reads EPEVTQTPSHQVTQMGQEVILRCVPISNHLYFYWYRQILGQKVEFLVSFYNNEISEKSEIFDDQFSVERPDGSNFTLKIRSTKLEDSAMYFCASSGQPNYGYTFGSGTRLTVV.

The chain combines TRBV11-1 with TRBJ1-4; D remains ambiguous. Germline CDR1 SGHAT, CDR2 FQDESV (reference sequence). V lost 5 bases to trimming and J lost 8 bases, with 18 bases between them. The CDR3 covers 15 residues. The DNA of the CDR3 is TGTGCCAGCAGCCGCACCCAGTTGGTCGGAGAAAAACTGTTTTTT. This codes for CASSRTQLVGEKLFF. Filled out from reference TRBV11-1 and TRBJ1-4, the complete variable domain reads EAEVAQSPRYKITEKSQAVAFWCDPISGHATLYWYRQILGQGPELLVQFQDESVVDDSQLPKDRFSAERLKGVDSTLKIQPAELGDSAMYLCASSRTQLVGEKLFFGSGTQLSVL.

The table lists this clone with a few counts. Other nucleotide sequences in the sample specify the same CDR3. In DNA, the CDR3 is TGTGCCACCAGTGATGGAGAGACCCAGTACTTC. Amino acid sequence: CATSDGETQYF. The chain is built from TRBV24-1 and TRBJ2-5; D is undetermined. Germline loops: CDR1 KGHDR, CDR2 SFDVKD. The CDR3 has 11 amino acids. V dropped 3 bases and J dropped 4 bases, with 2 bases sitting between them.

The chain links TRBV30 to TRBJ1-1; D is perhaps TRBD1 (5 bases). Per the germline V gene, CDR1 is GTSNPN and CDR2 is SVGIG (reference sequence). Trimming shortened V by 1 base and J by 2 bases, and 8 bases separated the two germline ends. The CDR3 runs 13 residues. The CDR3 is CAWSGQFNTEAFF. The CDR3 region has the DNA TGTGCCTGGAGTGGACAGTTTAACACTGAAGCTTTCTTT.

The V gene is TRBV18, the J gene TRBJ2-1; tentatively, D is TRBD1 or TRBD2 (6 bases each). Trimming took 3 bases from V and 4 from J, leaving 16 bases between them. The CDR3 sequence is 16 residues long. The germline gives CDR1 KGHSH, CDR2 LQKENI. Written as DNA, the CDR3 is TGTGCCAGCTCACCCAGACTAGAGGGGGGATACAATGAGCAGTTCTTC. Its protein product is CASSPRLEGGYNEQFF.

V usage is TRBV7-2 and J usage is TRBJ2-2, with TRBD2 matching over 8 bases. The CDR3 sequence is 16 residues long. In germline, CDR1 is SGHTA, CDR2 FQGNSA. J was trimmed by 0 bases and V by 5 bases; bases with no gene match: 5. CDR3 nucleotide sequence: TGTGCCAGCAGCCCCGGGGGGGCGGCGAACACCGGGGAGCTGTTTTTT. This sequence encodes CASSPGGAANTGELFF.

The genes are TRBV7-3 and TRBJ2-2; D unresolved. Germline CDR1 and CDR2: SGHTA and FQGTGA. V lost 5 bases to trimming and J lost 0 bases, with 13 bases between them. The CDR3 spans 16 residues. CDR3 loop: CASSPTRGANTGELFF. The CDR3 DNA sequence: TGTGCCAGCAGCCCGACTCGTGGGGCGAACACCGGGGAGCTGTTTTTT.

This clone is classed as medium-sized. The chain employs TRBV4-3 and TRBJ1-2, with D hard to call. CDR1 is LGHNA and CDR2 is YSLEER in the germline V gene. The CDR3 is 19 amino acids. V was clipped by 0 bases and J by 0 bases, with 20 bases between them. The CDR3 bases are TGCGCCAGCAGCCAAGATCTCGGTCTACCCAGCCATCCTAACTATGGCTACACCTTC. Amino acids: CASSQDLGLPSHPNYGYTF.

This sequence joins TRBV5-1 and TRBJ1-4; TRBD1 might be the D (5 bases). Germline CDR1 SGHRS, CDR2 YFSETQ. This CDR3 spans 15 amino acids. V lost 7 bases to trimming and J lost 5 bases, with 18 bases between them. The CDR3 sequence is CASGMSGTPNEKLFF. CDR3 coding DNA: TGCGCCAGCGGAATGTCAGGGACGCCAAATGAAAAACTGTTTTTT.

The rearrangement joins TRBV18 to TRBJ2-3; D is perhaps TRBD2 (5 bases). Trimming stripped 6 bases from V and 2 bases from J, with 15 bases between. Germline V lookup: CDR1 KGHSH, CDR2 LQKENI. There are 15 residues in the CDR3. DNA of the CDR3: TGTGCCAGCTCCGCGGGCCCCCTAGACACAGATACGCAGTATTTT. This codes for CASSAGPLDTDTQYF.

CDR3 sequence: CATSRDTGSGQPQHF. The CDR3, as DNA: TGTGCCACCAGCAGGGATACAGGGTCGGGGCAGCCCCAGCATTTT. The chain couples TRBV15 to TRBJ1-5; TRBD1 might be the D (6 bases). There are 15 residues in the CDR3. Germline CDR1 reads LNHNV; CDR2 reads YYDKDF (reference sequence). V lost 3 bases and J 7 bases, leaving 16 bases between the germline ends. Based on the CDR3 plus reference TRBV15 and TRBJ1-5, the full variable domain is DAMVIQNPRYQVTQFGKPVTLSCSQTLNHNVMYWYQQKSSQAPKLLFHYYDKDFNNEADTPDNFQSRRPNTSFCFLDIRSPGLGDTAMYLCATSRDTGSGQPQHFGDGTRLSIL.

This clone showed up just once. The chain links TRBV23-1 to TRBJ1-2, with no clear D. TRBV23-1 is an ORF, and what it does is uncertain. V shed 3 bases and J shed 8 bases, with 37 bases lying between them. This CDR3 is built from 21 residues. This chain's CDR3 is CASSHPRYHGPGSVGIGGYTF. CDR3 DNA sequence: TGCGCCAGCAGTCATCCCCGATACCATGGACCTGGTAGTGTTGGTATTGGGGGCTACACCTTC.

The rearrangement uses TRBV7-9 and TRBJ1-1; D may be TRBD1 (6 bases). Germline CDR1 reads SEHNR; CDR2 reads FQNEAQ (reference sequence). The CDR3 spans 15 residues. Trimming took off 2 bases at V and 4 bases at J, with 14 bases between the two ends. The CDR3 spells CASSLSGTTGTEAFF. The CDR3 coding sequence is TGTGCCAGCAGCTTAAGTGGGACAACGGGCACTGAAGCTTTCTTT.

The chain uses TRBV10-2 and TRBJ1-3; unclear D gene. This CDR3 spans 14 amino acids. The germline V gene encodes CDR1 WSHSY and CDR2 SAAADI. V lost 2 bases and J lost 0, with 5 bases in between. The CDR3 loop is CASSEPRSGNTIYF. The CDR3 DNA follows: TGCGCCAGCAGTGAGCCCCGCTCTGGAAACACCATATATTTT.

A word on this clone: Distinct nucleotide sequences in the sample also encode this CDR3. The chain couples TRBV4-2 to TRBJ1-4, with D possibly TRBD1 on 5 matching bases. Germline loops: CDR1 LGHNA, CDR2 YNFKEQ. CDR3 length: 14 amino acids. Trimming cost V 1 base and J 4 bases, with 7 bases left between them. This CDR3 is CASSQVGHNEKLFF. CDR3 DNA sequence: TGTGCCAGCAGCCAAGTGGGGCATAATGAAAAACTGTTTTTT.

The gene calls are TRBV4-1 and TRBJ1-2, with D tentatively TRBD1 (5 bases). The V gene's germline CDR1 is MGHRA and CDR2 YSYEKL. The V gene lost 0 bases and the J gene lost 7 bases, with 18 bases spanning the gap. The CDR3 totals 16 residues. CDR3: CASSQEPTVFSSGYTF. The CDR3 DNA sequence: TGCGCCAGCAGCCAAGAGCCGACAGTATTTTCCTCTGGCTACACCTTC.

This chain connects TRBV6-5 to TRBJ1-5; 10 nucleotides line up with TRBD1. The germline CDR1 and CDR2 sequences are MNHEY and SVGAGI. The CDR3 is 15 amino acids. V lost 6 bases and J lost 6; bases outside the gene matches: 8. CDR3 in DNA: TGTGCCAGCAGCCAGACAGGGGGCGCGGGTCAGCCCCAGCATTTT. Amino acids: CASSQTGGAGQPQHF.

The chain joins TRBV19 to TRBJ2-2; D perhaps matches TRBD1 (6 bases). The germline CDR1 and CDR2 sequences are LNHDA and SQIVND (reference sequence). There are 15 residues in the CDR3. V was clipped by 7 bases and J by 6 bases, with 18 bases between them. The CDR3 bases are TGTGCCAGTATACTAGGGGGAGCACAAGCCGGGGAGCTGTTTTTT. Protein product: CASILGGAQAGELFF.

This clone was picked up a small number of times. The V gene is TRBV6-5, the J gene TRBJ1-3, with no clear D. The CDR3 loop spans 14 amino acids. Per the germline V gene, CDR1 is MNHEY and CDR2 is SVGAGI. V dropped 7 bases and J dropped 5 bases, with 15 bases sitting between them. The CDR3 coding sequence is TGTGCCAGCACCGCGGATTATGGGAGAAACACCATATATTTT. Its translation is CASTADYGRNTIYF.

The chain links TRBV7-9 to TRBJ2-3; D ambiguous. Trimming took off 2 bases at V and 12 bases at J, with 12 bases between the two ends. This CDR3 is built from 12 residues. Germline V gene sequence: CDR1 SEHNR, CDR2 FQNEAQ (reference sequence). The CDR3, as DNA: TGTGCCAGCAGCTTACCTCCTGGCTCACAGTATTTT. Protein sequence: CASSLPPGSQYF.

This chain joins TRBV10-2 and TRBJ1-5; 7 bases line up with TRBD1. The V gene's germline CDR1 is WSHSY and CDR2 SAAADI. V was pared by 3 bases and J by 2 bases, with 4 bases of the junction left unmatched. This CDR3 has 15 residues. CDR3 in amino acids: CASSDPGTGNQPQHF. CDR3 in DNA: TGCGCCAGCAGTGATCCCGGGACAGGCAATCAGCCCCAGCATTTT.

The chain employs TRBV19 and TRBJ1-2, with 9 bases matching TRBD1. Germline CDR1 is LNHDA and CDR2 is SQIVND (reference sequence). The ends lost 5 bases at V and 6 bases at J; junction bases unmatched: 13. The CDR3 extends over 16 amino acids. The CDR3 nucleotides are TGTGCCAGTAGTCCCCTACCTACAGGGGGCGTAGATGGCTACACCTTC. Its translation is CASSPLPTGGVDGYTF.